The 19 T cell receptor beta chains given below trace back to one sample, sequenced in a study of human T cells and chemical hapten exposure. TCRdb re-called the RACE reads with MiXCR, one entry per CDR3 protein. The sample consists of 95,000 to 150,000 distinct CDR3 sequences, around 11% of them appearing once. As for time point: patch test 3, about 24 weeks after DPC sensitization. Treatment noted: therapeutic diphenylcyclopropenone sensitization with weekly scalp DPC. This specimen consisted of whole blood, obtained in connection with sensitization to the hapten diphenylcyclopropenone (DPC). These receptors were taken from a woman between 50 and 59 years old with alopecia areata. Some clones in this sample may be carry-over from other donors' samples.

This clonotype was found a few times. V usage is TRBV5-1 and J usage is TRBJ1-2, with D tentatively TRBD1 (5 bases). V was pared by 4 bases and J by 4 bases, with 14 bases between. The germline gives CDR1 SGHRS, CDR2 YFSETQ. This CDR3 contains 14 residues. The CDR3 DNA sequence: TGCGCCAGCAGCCCCTCGCCAGGGAGCTATGGCTACACCTTC. Its protein is CASSPSPGSYGYTF.

This CDR3 is CASSQMTGVNSPLHF. The CDR3 nucleotides are TGTGCCAGCAGCCAAATGACAGGGGTTAATTCACCCCTCCACTTT. The J gene is TRBJ1-6, the V gene TRBV14, with 8 bases fitting TRBD1. CDR1 and CDR2 (germline): SGHDN, FVKESK. The V segment lost 2 bases and the J segment 6 bases; nucleotides outside the gene matches: 3. The CDR3 spans 15 residues.

This clonotype turned up a few times. The rearrangement joins TRBV20-1 to TRBJ2-1, with a weak D call TRBD2 (6 bases). V shed 4 bases and J shed 3 bases, with 19 bases lying between them. The CDR3 has 16 residues. Germline V CDR1 and CDR2: DFQATT, SNEGSKA (reference sequence). The CDR3 DNA sequence: TGCAGTGCTAAGTTTCCGGGGGTGGTTCGCTACAATGAGCAGTTCTTC. It translates to CSAKFPGVVRYNEQFF.

The chain is built from TRBV29-1 and TRBJ2-7; D perhaps matches TRBD2 (6 bases). CDR1 and CDR2 from the germline V gene are SQVTM and ANQGSEA. V shed 4 bases and J shed 0 bases, with 13 bases lying between them. This CDR3 is 14 amino acids long. CDR3 nucleotide sequence: TGCAGCGTTGCCCCAGGACTAAGCTCCTACGAGCAGTACTTC. Translation gives CSVAPGLSSYEQYF.

This clonotype appeared many times. This rearrangement joins TRBV28 to TRBJ1-1; TRBD1 might be the D (6 bases). The germline gives CDR1 MDHEN, CDR2 SYDVKM. The V end was cut by 2 bases, the J end by 5 bases, with 12 bases between. CDR3 size: 14 residues. The CDR3 DNA reads TGTGCCAGCAGTTTAGTGGGGGCGAAGACTGAAGCTTTCTTT. It specifies CASSLVGAKTEAFF.

The rearrangement uses TRBV14 and TRBJ2-7, with D perhaps matching TRBD2 (5 bases). Trimming took 4 bases from V and 6 from J, leaving 13 bases between them. The V gene's germline CDR1 is SGHDN and CDR2 FVKESK. The CDR3 consists of 13 residues. DNA for the CDR3: TGTGCCAGCAGCCCCCAGGTACTAGGCGAGCAGTACTTC. It codes for CASSPQVLGEQYF.

The V and J genes are TRBV5-1 and TRBJ2-7; no clear D. The germline V gene has CDR1 SGHRS and CDR2 YFSETQ. V was cut by 3 bases and J by 2 bases, with 9 bases left in between. The CDR3 has 13 residues. CDR3 loop: CASSSGPTYEQYF. The CDR3 coding sequence is TGCGCCAGCAGCTCCGGGCCGACCTACGAGCAGTACTTC.

This clonotype was picked up one time. This could be a read error, since a much larger clone is one nucleotide away. V and J are TRBV20-1 and TRBJ2-7, with 10 bases lining up with TRBD1. CDR3 length: 13 amino acids. Germline V gene data show CDR1 as DFQATT and CDR2 as SNEGSKA (reference sequence). CDR3 sequence reads: CSATAGTGDEHYF. For the CDR3, the DNA is TGCAGTGCTACCGCCGGGACAGGGGACGAGCACTACTTC.

This clonotype has ten or more counts. The rearrangement uses TRBV7-9 and TRBJ2-5; 7 bases map to TRBD1. Germline loops: CDR1 SEHNR, CDR2 FQNEAQ (reference sequence). V dropped 8 bases and J dropped 2; count of bases not matched to a gene: 11. CDR3 length: 15 amino acids. In nucleotides, the CDR3 is TGTGCCAGCCCCTCGGGCACAGGGGCACAAGAGACCCAGTACTTC. This encodes CASPSGTGAQETQYF.

The genes are TRBV7-2 and TRBJ1-6, with D possibly matching TRBD1 (6 bases). Germline V lookup: CDR1 SGHTA, CDR2 FQGNSA. V gave up 5 bases and J gave up 10 bases, with 18 bases separating them. The CDR3 extends over 15 amino acids. The CDR3 nucleotides read TGTGCCAGCAGCGCCCGGGGCAGGGGAGGGTCACCCCTCCACTTT. It translates to CASSARGRGGSPLHF.

Only a few counts were recorded for this clonotype. CDR3 bases: TGTGCCAGCAGTTTAGGGTCGGGAGGGCAGTTCTTC. Amino acids: CASSLGSGGQFF. V and J are TRBV27 and TRBJ2-1; the match to TRBD2 covers 7 bases. The CDR3 is made up of 12 amino acids. The V and J ends lost 2 bases and 12 bases, in that order; junction bases with no gene match: 4. Germline assignment: CDR1 MNHEY and CDR2 SMNVEV (reference sequence).

This clonotype was picked up many times. The chain employs TRBV7-3 and TRBJ2-5; TRBD1 is a possible D gene (6 bases). CDR3 length: 15 residues. V was trimmed by 1 base and J by 5 bases, leaving 14 bases between them. The germline gives CDR1 SGHTA, CDR2 FQGTGA. The CDR3 DNA reads TGTGCCAGCAGCTTAAACGGACCGAGGGGGGAGACCCAGTACTTC. Its translation: CASSLNGPRGETQYF.

The sample holds a few counts of this clonotype. The rearrangement links TRBV7-2 to TRBJ1-2, with TRBD1 as a possible D gene (6 bases). Germline lookup yields CDR1 SGHTA and CDR2 FQGNSA. The length of the CDR3 is 15 residues. The ends were cut back, 6 bases at V and 6 bases at J, with 20 bases in the middle. The CDR3 reads CASSLAGGRENGYTF. The CDR3 DNA is TGTGCCAGCAGTCTAGCGGGGGGCAGGGAAAATGGCTACACCTTC.

This clonotype was found a few times. This sequence joins TRBV2 and TRBJ2-5; D is possibly TRBD2 (6 bases). With 4 bases removed from V and 7 bases from J, the gap between germline ends came to 16 bases. The CDR3 consists of 14 residues. Germline lookup yields CDR1 SNHLY and CDR2 FYNNEI. Here the CDR3 DNA reads TGTGCCAGCAGTGCGGGGACTGCTCCATGGACCCAGTACTTC. The encoded protein is CASSAGTAPWTQYF.

CDR3 protein: CASSNSAGEQFF. DNA for the CDR3: TGTGCCAGCAGCAACTCCGCAGGGGAGCAGTTCTTC. The chain links TRBV12-3 or TRBV12-4 to TRBJ2-1; perhaps TRBD1 as D (5 bases). V lost 6 bases and J lost 10, with 13 bases in between. The length of the CDR3 is 12 residues.

A few counts support this clonotype. The chain links TRBV13 to TRBJ2-7; D is unresolved. Deletions cut 0 bases from V and 0 bases from J, with 6 bases between. This CDR3 spans 14 amino acids. Germline lookup yields CDR1 PRHDT and CDR2 FYEKMQ (reference sequence). The chain's CDR3 is CASSLGGVSYEQYF. The CDR3 DNA reads TGTGCCAGCAGCTTAGGAGGCGTCTCCTACGAGCAGTACTTC.

This clonotype has more than one count but fewer than ten. This sequence joins TRBV6-6 and TRBJ2-3; no clear D. The V and J ends lost 5 bases and 9 bases respectively, with 21 bases between them. Germline V CDR1 and CDR2: MNHNY, SVGAGI (reference sequence). This CDR3 region has 15 residues. DNA for the CDR3: TGTGCCAGCAGTGTCCCAAGCCAGTTAGAGCGAACGCAGTATTTT. It is translated as CASSVPSQLERTQYF.

This clonotype turned up a few times. V gene TRBV2 combines with J gene TRBJ2-7, with a weak D call TRBD1 (5 bases). The germline V gene has CDR1 SNHLY and CDR2 FYNNEI. This CDR3 comprises 15 residues. V gave up 2 bases and J gave up 0 bases, with 11 bases separating them. CDR3 amino acids: CASSESVDSSYEQYF. The CDR3 DNA is TGTGCCAGCAGTGAATCCGTCGACAGCTCCTACGAGCAGTACTTC. Together with reference TRBV2 and TRBJ2-7, the CDR3 gives the full variable domain: EPEVTQTPSHQVTQMGQEVILRCVPISNHLYFYWYRQILGQKVEFLVSFYNNEISEKSEIFDDQFSVERPDGSNFTLKIRSTKLEDSAMYFCASSESVDSSYEQYFGPGTRLTVT.

The genes are TRBV6-2 or TRBV6-3 and TRBJ1-5; tentatively, D is TRBD1 (6 bases). The CDR3 length is 15 residues. V lost 3 bases, J lost 4 bases, and 13 bases lay in between. CDR1 and CDR2 from the germline V gene are MNHEY and SVGEGT. Here the CDR3 reads CASSYFEGGNQPQHF. CDR3 coding DNA: TGTGCCAGCAGTTATTTCGAAGGGGGGAATCAGCCCCAGCATTTT.